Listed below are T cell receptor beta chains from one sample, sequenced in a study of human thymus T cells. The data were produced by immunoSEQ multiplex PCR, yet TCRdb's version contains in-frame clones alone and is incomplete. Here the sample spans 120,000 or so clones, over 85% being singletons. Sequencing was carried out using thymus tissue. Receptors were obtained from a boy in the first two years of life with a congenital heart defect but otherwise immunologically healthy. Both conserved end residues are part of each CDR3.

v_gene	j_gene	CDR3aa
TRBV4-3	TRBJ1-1	CASSQDKGAQTEAFF
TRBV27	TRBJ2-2	CASSGTSGGITGELFF
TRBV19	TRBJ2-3	CASSILSFTDTQYF
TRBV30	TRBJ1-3	CAWVLWVGNTIYF
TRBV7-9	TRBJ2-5	CASSPKTGGPETQYF
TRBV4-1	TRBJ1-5	CASSQGSPGSNQPQHF
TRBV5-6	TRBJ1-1	CASSLTAVMNTEAFF
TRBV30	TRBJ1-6	CAWSPGGKSSYNSPLHF
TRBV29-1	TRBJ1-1	CSVMISGNTEAFF
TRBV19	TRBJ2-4	CASSPRTPKATTSNIQYF
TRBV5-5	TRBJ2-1	CASSLTLPEQFF
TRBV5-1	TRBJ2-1	CASSWLAGYNEQFF
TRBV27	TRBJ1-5	CASSLVGVDQPQHF
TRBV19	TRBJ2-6	CASKRGTGANVLTF